The present entry profiles one TCR beta chain with its context. The data were obtained in a study of blood T cell repertoires in COVID-19. The repertoire was sequenced with immunoSEQ multiplex PCR; TCRdb's copy has only in-frame clones and lacks some. The sample holds hundreds of thousands of clones; approximately 86% are singletons and the top ten take about 0.7%. V shed 3 bases and J 6 bases; nucleotides not matched to a gene: 6. The CDR3 is 16 amino acids. CDR1 and CDR2 (germline): SGHTA, FQGNSA. Material for sequencing was peripheral blood. The sequence was obtained from a human donor in a cohort sampled during active COVID-19. The chain links TRBV7-2 to TRBJ1-5, with 12 bases aligning to TRBD1. In DNA, the CDR3 is TGTGCCAGCAGCTTCTTGGGACAGGGGGCCGGTCAGCCCCAGCATTTT. Its protein is CASSFLGQGAGQPQHF.